This T cell receptor (beta chain) was recorded in a study of human T cells and chemical hapten exposure. Study results and limitations: TCRs exceeding 1 in 1000 frequency stayed unchanged with DPC sensitization.

The sample's time point: patch test 2, 6 weeks after DPC sensitization. Treatment defined: therapeutic diphenylcyclopropenone sensitization with weekly scalp DPC. With regard to this clonotype: What it binds is unknown.

TCRdb re-called the RACE reads through MiXCR, storing one row per CDR3 protein. Found here are approximately 75,000 distinct CDR3 sequences, about 9% of them singletons; the top ten hold approximately 3.5%. Germline V gives CDR1 SNHLY, CDR2 FYNNEI. Germline trimming cut 7 bases from V and 3 bases from J; bases unmatched to any gene: 8. This CDR3 has 15 amino acids. The chain links TRBV2 to TRBJ2-1, with 8 positions matching TRBD2. The clonotype comes from a woman in her 50s with alopecia areata. Some clones in this sample may be carry-over from other donors' samples. This specimen was whole blood, taken in connection with sensitization to the hapten diphenylcyclopropenone (DPC). The CDR3 DNA reads TGTGCCAGCACCCCAGGCGGGGGGCTCTACAATGAGCAGTTCTTC. Translating it yields CASTPGGGLYNEQFF.